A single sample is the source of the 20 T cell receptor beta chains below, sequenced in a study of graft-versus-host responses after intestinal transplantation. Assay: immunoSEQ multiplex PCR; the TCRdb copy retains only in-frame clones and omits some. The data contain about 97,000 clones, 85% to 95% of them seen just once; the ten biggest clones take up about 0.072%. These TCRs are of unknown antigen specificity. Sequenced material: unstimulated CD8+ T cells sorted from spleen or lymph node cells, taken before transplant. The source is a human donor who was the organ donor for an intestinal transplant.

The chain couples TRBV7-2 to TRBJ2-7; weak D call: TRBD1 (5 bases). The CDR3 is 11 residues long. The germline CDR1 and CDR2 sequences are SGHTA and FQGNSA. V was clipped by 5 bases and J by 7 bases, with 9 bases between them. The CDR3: CASSAYREQYF. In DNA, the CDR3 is TGTGCCAGCAGCGCCTACAGGGAGCAGTACTTC.

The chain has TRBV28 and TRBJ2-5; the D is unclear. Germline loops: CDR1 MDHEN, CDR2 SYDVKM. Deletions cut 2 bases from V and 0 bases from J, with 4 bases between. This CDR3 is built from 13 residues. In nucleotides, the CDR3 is TGTGCCAGCAGTTTAGGCAACCAAGAGACCCAGTACTTC. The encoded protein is CASSLGNQETQYF. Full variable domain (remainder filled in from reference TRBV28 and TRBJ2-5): DVKVTQSSRYLVKRTGEKVFLECVQDMDHENMFWYRQDPGLGLRLIYFSYDVKMKEKGDIPEGYSVSREKKERFSLILESASTNQTSMYLCASSLGNQETQYFGPGTRLLVL.

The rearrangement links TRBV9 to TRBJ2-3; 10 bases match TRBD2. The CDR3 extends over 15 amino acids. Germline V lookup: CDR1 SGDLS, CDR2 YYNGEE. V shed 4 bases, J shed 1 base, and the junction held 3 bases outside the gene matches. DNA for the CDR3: TGTGCCAGCAGCACCGGGACTAGCGGCACAGATACGCAGTATTTT. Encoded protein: CASSTGTSGTDTQYF.

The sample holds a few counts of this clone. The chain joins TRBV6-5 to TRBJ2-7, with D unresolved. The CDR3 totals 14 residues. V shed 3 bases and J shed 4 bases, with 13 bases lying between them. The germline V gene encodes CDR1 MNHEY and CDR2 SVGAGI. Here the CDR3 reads CASSYRRFGYEQYF. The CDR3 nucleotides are TGTGCCAGCAGTTATCGGCGGTTTGGGTACGAGCAGTACTTC.

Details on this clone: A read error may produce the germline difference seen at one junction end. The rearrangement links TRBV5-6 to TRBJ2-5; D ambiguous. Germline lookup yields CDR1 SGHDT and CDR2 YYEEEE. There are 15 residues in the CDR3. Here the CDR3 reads CASSPLKWLSETRYF. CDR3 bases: TGTGCCAGCAGCCCCTTGAAGTGGCTATCGGAGACCCGGTACTTC.

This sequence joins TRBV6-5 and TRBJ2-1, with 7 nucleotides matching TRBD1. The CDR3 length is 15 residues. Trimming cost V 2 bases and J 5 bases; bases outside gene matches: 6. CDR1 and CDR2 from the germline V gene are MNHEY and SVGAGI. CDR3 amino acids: CASSYEGAADNEQFF. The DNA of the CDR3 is TGTGCCAGCAGTTACGAGGGGGCCGCCGACAATGAGCAGTTCTTC.

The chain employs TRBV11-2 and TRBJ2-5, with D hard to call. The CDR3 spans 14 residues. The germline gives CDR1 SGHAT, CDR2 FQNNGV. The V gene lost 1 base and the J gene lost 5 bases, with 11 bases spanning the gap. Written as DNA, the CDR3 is TGTGCCAGCAGCTTAGGGGCCAACTTGGAGACCCAGTACTTC. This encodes CASSLGANLETQYF.

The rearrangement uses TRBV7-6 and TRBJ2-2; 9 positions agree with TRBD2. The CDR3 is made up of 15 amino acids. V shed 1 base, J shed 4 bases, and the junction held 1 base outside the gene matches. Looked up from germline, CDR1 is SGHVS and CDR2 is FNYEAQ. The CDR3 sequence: CASSLGSGGTGELFF. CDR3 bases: TGTGCCAGCAGCTTAGGTAGCGGGGGCACCGGGGAGCTGTTTTTT.

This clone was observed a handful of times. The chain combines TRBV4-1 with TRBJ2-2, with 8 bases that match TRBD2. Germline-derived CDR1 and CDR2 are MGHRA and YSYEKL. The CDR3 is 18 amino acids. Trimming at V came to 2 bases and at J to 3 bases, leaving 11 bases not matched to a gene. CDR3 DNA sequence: TGCGCCAGCAGCCAACCGATTAGGGCTAGCGGGTACACCGGGGAGCTGTTTTTT. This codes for CASSQPIRASGYTGELFF.

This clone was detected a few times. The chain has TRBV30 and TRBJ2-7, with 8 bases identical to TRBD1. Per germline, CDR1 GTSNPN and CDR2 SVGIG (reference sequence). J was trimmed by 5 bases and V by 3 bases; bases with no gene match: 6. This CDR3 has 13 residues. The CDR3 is CAWRPGQAHEQYF. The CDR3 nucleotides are TGTGCCTGGAGACCGGGACAGGCCCACGAGCAGTACTTC.

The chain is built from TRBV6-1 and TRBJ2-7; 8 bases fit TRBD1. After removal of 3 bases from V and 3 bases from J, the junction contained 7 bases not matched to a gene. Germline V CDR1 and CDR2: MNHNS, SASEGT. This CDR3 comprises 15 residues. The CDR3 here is CASSETDRGGYEQYF. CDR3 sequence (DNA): TGTGCCAGCAGTGAGACAGACAGGGGAGGCTACGAGCAGTACTTC.

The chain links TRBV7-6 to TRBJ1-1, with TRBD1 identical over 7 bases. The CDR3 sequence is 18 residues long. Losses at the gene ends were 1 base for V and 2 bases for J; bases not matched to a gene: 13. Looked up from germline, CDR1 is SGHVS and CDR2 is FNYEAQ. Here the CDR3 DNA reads TGTGCCAGCAGCTTAGAGAAGGACAGGACCCGGTTAAACACTGAAGCTTTCTTT. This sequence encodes CASSLEKDRTRLNTEAFF.

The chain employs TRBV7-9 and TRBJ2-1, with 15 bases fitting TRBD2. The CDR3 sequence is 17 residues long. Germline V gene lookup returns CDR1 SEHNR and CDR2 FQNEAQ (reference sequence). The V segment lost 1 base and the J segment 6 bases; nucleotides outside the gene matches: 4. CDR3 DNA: TGTGCCAGCAGCTTAGGGACTAGCGGGGGGGTCGGCAATGAGCAGTTCTTC. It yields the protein CASSLGTSGGVGNEQFF.

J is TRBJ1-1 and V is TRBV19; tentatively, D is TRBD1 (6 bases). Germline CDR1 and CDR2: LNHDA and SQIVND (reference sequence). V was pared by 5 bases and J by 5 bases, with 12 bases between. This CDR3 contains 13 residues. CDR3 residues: CASSQGGGTEAFF. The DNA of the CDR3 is TGTGCCAGTAGTCAGGGAGGGGGGACTGAAGCTTTCTTT.

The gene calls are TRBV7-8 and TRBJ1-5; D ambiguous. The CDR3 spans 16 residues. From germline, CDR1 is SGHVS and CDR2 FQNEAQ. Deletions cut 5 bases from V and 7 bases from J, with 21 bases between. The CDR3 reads CASSGLEGYSGQPQHF. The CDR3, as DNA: TGTGCCAGCAGCGGTTTAGAAGGGTACAGCGGACAGCCCCAGCATTTT.

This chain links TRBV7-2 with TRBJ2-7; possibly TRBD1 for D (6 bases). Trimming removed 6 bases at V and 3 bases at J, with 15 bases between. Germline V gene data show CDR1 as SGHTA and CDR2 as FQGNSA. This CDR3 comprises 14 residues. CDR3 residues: CASRAFGGYYEQYF. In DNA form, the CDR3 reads TGTGCCAGCAGAGCGTTTGGGGGCTACTACGAGCAGTACTTC.

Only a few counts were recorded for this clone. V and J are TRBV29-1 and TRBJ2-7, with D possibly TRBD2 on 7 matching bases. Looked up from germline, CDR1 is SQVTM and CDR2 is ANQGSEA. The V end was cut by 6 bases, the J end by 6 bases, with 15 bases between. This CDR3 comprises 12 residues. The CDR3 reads CSVESRGGEQYF. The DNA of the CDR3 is TGCAGCGTCGAAAGTAGGGGGGGCGAGCAGTACTTC.

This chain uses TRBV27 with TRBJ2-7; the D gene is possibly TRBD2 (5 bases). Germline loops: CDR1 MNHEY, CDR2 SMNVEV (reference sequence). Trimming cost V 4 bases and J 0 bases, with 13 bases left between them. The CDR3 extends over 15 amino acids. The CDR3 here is CASSYRLPSSYEQYF. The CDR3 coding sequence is TGTGCCAGCAGTTACAGACTACCAAGCTCCTACGAGCAGTACTTC.

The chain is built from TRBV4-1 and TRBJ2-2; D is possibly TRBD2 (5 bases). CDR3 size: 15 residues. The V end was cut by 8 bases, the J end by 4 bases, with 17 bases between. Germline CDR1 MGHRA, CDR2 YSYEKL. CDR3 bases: TGCGCCAGCGGGAGAGGTCTGTTGGGCACCGGGGAGCTGTTTTTT. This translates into CASGRGLLGTGELFF.

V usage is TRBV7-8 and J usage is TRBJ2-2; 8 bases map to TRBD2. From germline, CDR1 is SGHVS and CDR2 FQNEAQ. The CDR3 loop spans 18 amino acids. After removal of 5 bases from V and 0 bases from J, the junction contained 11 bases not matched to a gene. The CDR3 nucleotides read TGTGCCAGCAGCCCTAGCGGGCTAGCGGAAACGAACACCGGGGAGCTGTTTTTT. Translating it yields CASSPSGLAETNTGELFF.